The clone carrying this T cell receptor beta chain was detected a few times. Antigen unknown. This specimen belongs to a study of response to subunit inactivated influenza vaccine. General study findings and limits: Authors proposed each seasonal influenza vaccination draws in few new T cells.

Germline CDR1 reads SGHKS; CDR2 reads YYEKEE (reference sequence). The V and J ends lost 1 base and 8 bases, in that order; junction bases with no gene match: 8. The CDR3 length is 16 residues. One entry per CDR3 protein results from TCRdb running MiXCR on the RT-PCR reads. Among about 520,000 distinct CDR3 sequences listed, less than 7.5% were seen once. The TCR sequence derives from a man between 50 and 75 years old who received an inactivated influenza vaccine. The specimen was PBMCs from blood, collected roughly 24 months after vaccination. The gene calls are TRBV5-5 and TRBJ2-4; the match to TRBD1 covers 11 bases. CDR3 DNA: TGTGCCAGCAGCTTGTCCGGGACAGGGGGTTTGGACATTCAGTACTTC. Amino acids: CASSLSGTGGLDIQYF.